This T cell receptor beta chain stems from a study of vaccination and CD4 T cells after COVID-19 (dated 2022 in TCRdb). Concerning the study at large: Convalescent patients had a positive SARS-CoV-2 result on nasal swab PCR, and of these patients, fewer than ten had mild disease and one had severe disease. The convalescent cohort included six males and four females, with two Hispanic individuals, seven Caucasians, two Asians and one multiracial person. Two doses of either the Pfizer-BioNTech BNT162b2 vaccine (n=8) or the Moderna mRNA-1273 vaccine (n=2) were administered to participants. Post-COVID blood samples were collected from convalescent patients a median of roughly 100 days after diagnosis, with a range of about 35 to 180 days. Post-vaccine blood samples were collected a median of about 11 weeks after the second vaccine dose, ranging from about 14 to 241 days. Overlapping spike peptide pools from SARS-CoV-2 and from the common cold coronaviruses HCoV-NL63, HCoV-OC43 and HCoV-229E were used as culture stimuli. As controls, cultures received a CEFX viral epitope pool (the positive control), an HIV-1 Nef peptide pool (the negative control), or no peptide at all. In 10 COVID-19 convalescent patients and 4 infection-naive healthy vaccine recipients, the spike-specific CD4+ TCR repertoire before mRNA vaccination was compared with the repertoire after mRNA vaccination.

In the case of this clonotype: The antigen it binds to is not known. The sample holds no much larger clone one base away, and base qualities are not on file.

Reading the label with the study, this specimen's treatment or condition is: roughly 11-day PBMC culture with coronavirus spike peptide pools or control peptides (ViraFEST assay). The study used the ViraFEST assay, which expanded antigen-specific T cells with peptide pools and then identified expanded clonotypes by TCR sequencing. The convalescent patients' positive SARS-CoV-2 PCR tests were from March to December 2020, which was before the Alpha, Beta and Delta variants emerged in the United States. Each well held some 2 million PBMCs cultured with roughly 9.2 ug/ml peptide pools in IMDM containing around 4.5% human AB serum and 7.5 to 10 IU/ml IL-2. On days 3 and 7, half of the culture medium was replaced with fresh IL-2-containing medium. After around 10 days of culture, CD4+ T cells were isolated by negative selection using the EasySep CD4+ T cell isolation kit. PBMCs were separated from whole blood using Ficoll-Paque Plus gradient centrifugation and then either used fresh or cryopreserved at -140C. Triplicate wells were generally used for each culture condition.

Broader findings and caveats from the paper: Among the post-vaccine SARS-CoV-2-reactive clones in convalescent patients, a median roughly 85% showed up only after vaccination, which suggests vaccine-specific priming. The median count of SARS-CoV-2-reactive clonotypes went up from around 21 after infection to more than 30 after vaccination, although the change was not significant. Nearly all vaccine-specific clones in convalescent patients (304 of 307) were mono-reactive for SARS-CoV-2 spike rather than cross-reactive with common cold coronaviruses. The number of convalescent patients in the study was relatively small, and the study did not examine early timepoints following natural infection.

Libraries came from PCR. DNA from cultured CD4+ T cells underwent TCR sequencing with the Oncomine TCR Beta short-read assay at the Johns Hopkins FTIC core. Genomic DNA was extracted from the cultured CD4+ T cells with the QIAamp micro DNA kit. The Oncomine TCR Beta libraries from cultured CD4+ T cells were pooled using unique dual indexes and then sequenced on an Illumina iSeq 100. The published analysis was carried out like this. Non-productive sequences were removed, and CDR3s that did not start with C, did not end with F or W, or were shorter than 7 amino acids were discarded. Antigen-specific clonotypes were identified with the MANAFEST web application by comparing peptide-stimulated wells with reference and other culture wells. An FDR below 0.05, an odds ratio above 5, and a productive frequency above 0.1% in at least two of three replicate wells were required for clones to be considered positive. A clonotype was classed as cross-reactive if the clonotype showed significant expansion both in SARS-CoV-2 spike wells and in at least one common cold coronavirus spike condition. Using R version 3.6.1, CDR3 homology was evaluated through Levenshtein distances (stringdist) along with unrooted phylogenetic trees (ape). Using fastp trimming at Q25 and MiXCR clonotype assembly, TCRdb reanalyzed the public sequencing data and kept in-frame beta chains. Under each unique CDR3 protein, matching rows form one entry showing the most common genes and DNA. The V and J calls and clone size come from TCRdb's table, not from the authors' own analysis. The sample yields over 3,500 distinct CDR3 sequences; roughly two thirds were counted once. The top ten clones comprise roughly a third of the sample.

Deletion took 0 bases off V and 1 base off J, with a span of 18 bases between the germline ends. Reading from cysteine to phenylalanine, the CDR3 counts 18 amino acids. Only the CDR3 portion is preserved as DNA: 54 bases, with reading frame beginning at the first base. Per the germline V gene (reference sequence), LNHNV is the CDR1 and YYDKDF is the CDR2. Sequencing used CD4+ T cells from blood, cultured in vitro. The chain is made from TRBV15 and TRBJ2-5; the D gene is possibly TRBD2, with 7 bases matching. The sequence was obtained from a human donor who had recovered from COVID-19. The CDR3 here reads CATSRDRGGSSPQETQYF. The DNA sequence is given as TGTGCCACCAGCAGAGATAGGGGGGGGTCCAGCCCCCAAGAGACCCAGTACTTC.